Shown below are 25 T cell receptor beta chains from a single sample sequenced in a study of T cell repertoires in cytomegalovirus infection. Each CDR3 protein is one row after TCRdb ran MiXCR on the reads. Of a few hundred thousand distinct CDR3 sequences in the sample, approximately 9.2% were seen once. Sequencing was performed on PBMCs. All receptors come from a human donor in good health (CMV status not recorded). Some clones in this sample may be carry-over from other donors' samples.

This clonotype was recorded many times. CDR3 region: CASSYSGLANLQETQYF. DNA of the CDR3: TGTGCCAGCAGTTACTCGGGACTAGCTAATCTCCAAGAGACCCAGTACTTC. The chain combines TRBV6-2 or TRBV6-3 with TRBJ2-5; 9 bases fit TRBD2. Germline-derived CDR1 and CDR2 are MNHEY and SVGEGT. The CDR3 spans 17 residues. V shed 0 bases and J 1 base; nucleotides not matched to a gene: 6.

This clonotype was seen many times. This chain joins TRBV7-2 and TRBJ1-1; D is unclear. This CDR3 contains 13 residues. The germline V gene encodes CDR1 SGHTA and CDR2 FQGNSA. V was clipped by 5 bases and J by 4 bases, with 11 bases between them. This CDR3 reads CASSPTAGTEAFF. In DNA form, the CDR3 reads TGTGCCAGCAGCCCAACGGCGGGCACTGAAGCTTTCTTT.

The chain employs TRBV7-9 and TRBJ2-1, with D perhaps TRBD1 or TRBD2 (6 bases each). Trimming pared 5 bases from V and 9 bases from J, leaving 14 bases between. Germline V gives CDR1 SEHNR, CDR2 FQNEAQ (reference sequence). The CDR3 spans 13 residues. For the CDR3, the DNA is TGTGCCAGCAGCAATATTAGGGGGGCTGAGCAGTTCTTC. It translates to CASSNIRGAEQFF.

Only a few counts were recorded for this clonotype. V usage is TRBV12-3 or TRBV12-4 and J usage is TRBJ2-7; D possibly corresponds to TRBD1 (6 bases). This CDR3 contains 13 residues. Trimming took off 6 bases at V and 4 bases at J, with 13 bases between the two ends. The CDR3 bases are TGTGCCAGCAGGCCACAGGGTGGTTACGAGCAGTACTTC. Encoded protein: CASRPQGGYEQYF.

This clonotype occurred many times. The chain is built from TRBV6-8 and TRBJ2-7; tentative D call: TRBD2 (6 bases). V lost 11 bases and J 2 bases, leaving 16 bases between the germline ends. This CDR3 spans 13 amino acids. CDR1 is MNHGY and CDR2 is SAAAGT in the germline V gene. The CDR3 loop is CASGGTGTYEQYF. The CDR3 DNA reads TGTGCCTCTGGAGGGACGGGTACCTACGAGCAGTACTTC.

This clonotype was counted a few times. V is TRBV28 and J is TRBJ1-1, with D possibly TRBD1 on 5 matching bases. The CDR3 contains 12 residues. Trimming pared 10 bases from V and 5 bases from J, leaving 14 bases between. The germline CDR1 and CDR2 sequences are MDHEN and SYDVKM. CDR3 loop: CATQVLGTEAFF. The CDR3 nucleotides read TGTGCCACACAGGTTCTGGGGACTGAAGCTTTCTTT.

This clonotype showed up many times. DNA of the CDR3: TGTGCCAGCAGGCCCGGGACAGCGAACACCGGGGAGCTGTTTTTT. It encodes CASRPGTANTGELFF. This chain joins TRBV7-2 and TRBJ2-2; 7 bases match TRBD1. The CDR3 extends over 15 amino acids. Germline trimming cut 6 bases from V and 0 bases from J; bases unmatched to any gene: 4. Germline assignment: CDR1 SGHTA and CDR2 FQGNSA.

At least ten counts were recorded for this clonotype. This chain links TRBV7-2 with TRBJ2-1; 9 bases match TRBD1. CDR3 length: 14 amino acids. Germline CDR1 is SGHTA and CDR2 is FQGNSA. With V trimmed by 3 bases and J by 9 bases, 6 bases remained unmatched. The chain's CDR3 is CASSFNRGRGEQFF. CDR3 sequence (DNA): TGTGCCAGCAGCTTTAACAGGGGGCGCGGTGAGCAGTTCTTC.

This clonotype showed up many times. The chain couples TRBV5-1 to TRBJ2-7, with D perhaps TRBD2 (7 bases). Looked up from germline, CDR1 is SGHRS and CDR2 is YFSETQ. There are 15 residues in the CDR3. V was pared by 2 bases and J by 1 base, with 13 bases between. The CDR3 coding sequence is TGCGCCAGCAGCTTCGGGGGGCAGATTTCCTACGAGCAGTACTTC. This translates into CASSFGGQISYEQYF.

This clonotype was seen repeatedly, ten times or more. The DNA for the CDR3 is TGTGCCAGCAGCGGTGAGTTCCCCGGGACTAGCGGGACCTCCTACGAGCAGTACTTC. It specifies CASSGEFPGTSGTSYEQYF. V and J are TRBV7-6 and TRBJ2-7, with TRBD2 matching over 13 bases. This CDR3 has 19 amino acids. CDR1 SGHVS and CDR2 FNYEAQ come from the germline V gene. Trimming removed 5 bases from V and 0 bases from J; junction bases left unmatched: 13.

This rearrangement joins TRBV12-3 or TRBV12-4 to TRBJ2-7, with unresolved D. Between the trimmed V and J ends, which lost 5 bases and 7 bases, there was a span of 12 bases. The CDR3 is 12 amino acids. The CDR3 is CASSRTPWEQYF. The CDR3 bases are TGTGCCAGCAGTCGAACTCCCTGGGAGCAGTACTTC.

The genes are TRBV20-1 and TRBJ2-7; TRBD2 matches 9 bases. Germline loops: CDR1 DFQATT, CDR2 SNEGSKA (reference sequence). CDR3 length: 15 residues. Trimming removed 0 bases from V and 0 bases from J; junction bases left unmatched: 3. The CDR3 DNA is TGCAGTGCTAGAGATCTAGCGGGGCCCTCCTACGAGCAGTACTTC. It is translated as CSARDLAGPSYEQYF.

Many counts were recorded for this clonotype. The rearrangement joins TRBV7-2 to TRBJ2-7, with D perhaps matching TRBD1 (5 bases). This CDR3 has 15 amino acids. V was cut by 5 bases and J by 2 bases, with 16 bases left in between. Per the germline V gene, CDR1 is SGHTA and CDR2 is FQGNSA. CDR3 in amino acids: CASSPGQGLTYEQYF. In nucleotides, the CDR3 is TGTGCCAGCAGCCCCGGACAAGGTCTTACCTACGAGCAGTACTTC. Full variable domain (missing parts from reference TRBV7-2 and TRBJ2-7): GAGVSQSPSNKVTEKGKDVELRCDPISGHTALYWYRQSLGQGLEFLIYFQGNSAPDKSGLPSDRFSAERTGGSVSTLTIQRTQQEDSAVYLCASSPGQGLTYEQYFGPGTRLTVT.

The sample holds many counts of this clonotype. This chain connects TRBV11-2 to TRBJ1-2, with 10 bases aligning to TRBD1. V shed 0 bases, J shed 5 bases, and the junction held 6 bases outside the gene matches. The CDR3 length is 16 residues. Germline-derived CDR1 and CDR2 are SGHAT and FQNNGV. The CDR3 loop reads CASSLDSRTGGYGYTF. CDR3 DNA: TGTGCCAGCAGCTTAGACTCAAGGACAGGGGGTTATGGCTACACCTTC.

This clonotype was recorded many times. CDR3 sequence: CASSLEVLISGNTIYF. The CDR3 DNA reads TGTGCCAGCAGCTTAGAGGTTTTGATCTCTGGAAACACCATATATTTT. This chain connects TRBV7-8 to TRBJ1-3; D remains ambiguous. The germline V gene encodes CDR1 SGHVS and CDR2 FQNEAQ. CDR3 length: 16 residues. V was pared by 1 base and J by 0 bases, with 10 bases between. The full variable domain, with the rest looked up from reference TRBV7-8 and TRBJ1-3, is GAGVSQSPRYKVAKRGQDVALRCDPISGHVSLFWYQQALGQGPEFLTYFQNEAQLDKSGLPSDRFFAERPEGSVSTLKIQRTQQEDSAVYLCASSLEVLISGNTIYFGEGSWLTVV.

This clonotype was found many times. This chain uses TRBV27 with TRBJ1-2; 8 bases agree with TRBD1. The junction had 5 bases not matched to a gene; V was cut back by 3 bases and J by 2 bases. The CDR3 covers 15 residues. Germline assignment: CDR1 MNHEY and CDR2 SMNVEV (reference sequence). CDR3 DNA sequence: TGTGCCAGCAGTTTCGTGGACAGGGCCAACTATGGCTACACCTTC. Its protein is CASSFVDRANYGYTF.

In its sample, this clonotype was seen many times. The chain joins TRBV4-3 to TRBJ1-2; a possible D gene is TRBD1 (6 bases). V lost 3 bases and J 5 bases, leaving 10 bases between the germline ends. CDR1 and CDR2 (germline): LGHNA, YSLEER. The CDR3 is 13 amino acids. CDR3 bases: TGCGCCAGCAGCCAGACCAGGGGATATGGCTACACCTTC. Translated, it gives CASSQTRGYGYTF.

This clonotype was seen only a few times. V gene TRBV28 combines with J gene TRBJ2-4; D is unclear. The V gene lost 6 bases and the J gene lost 15 bases, with 15 bases spanning the gap. The germline V gene encodes CDR1 MDHEN and CDR2 SYDVKM. The CDR3 consists of 11 residues. CDR3 protein: CASRSSHLAYF. CDR3 sequence (DNA): TGTGCCAGCAGGTCCTCTCATTTGGCGTACTTC.

For the CDR3, the DNA is TGCGCCACCTCCAAGTCCGGGACAGGGGACCTCAAAGCTTTCTTT. It translates to CATSKSGTGDLKAFF. The chain uses TRBV4-1 and TRBJ1-1; 10 bases map to TRBD1. The germline V gene encodes CDR1 MGHRA and CDR2 YSYEKL. The CDR3 is 15 amino acids. V shed 10 bases and J 9 bases; nucleotides not matched to a gene: 17.

This chain links TRBV5-1 with TRBJ1-1; 8 bases align to TRBD1. This CDR3 region has 13 residues. V lost 5 bases and J lost 6; bases outside the gene matches: 6. The germline gives CDR1 SGHRS, CDR2 YFSETQ. The CDR3 protein is CASRRGQGAEAFF. The DNA of the CDR3 is TGCGCCAGCAGACGAGGACAGGGTGCTGAAGCTTTCTTT.

The table lists this clonotype with many counts. V and J are TRBV7-2 and TRBJ1-2; TRBD1 agrees at 7 bases. V lost 1 base, J lost 8 bases, and 4 bases stayed unmatched. The CDR3 has 13 amino acids. Germline CDR1 is SGHTA and CDR2 is FQGNSA. In DNA, the CDR3 is TGTGCCAGCAGCTTAGACAGGGGCGGCGGCTACACCTTC. It yields the protein CASSLDRGGGYTF.

This clonotype was counted ten times or more. This rearrangement joins TRBV7-3 to TRBJ1-6; D gene ambiguous. The germline CDR1 and CDR2 sequences are SGHTA and FQGTGA. Trimming removed 5 bases from V and 7 bases from J, with 9 bases in between. This CDR3 has 13 residues. The CDR3 is CASSNRLNSPLHF. The CDR3 DNA is TGTGCCAGCAGCAACCGTCTAAATTCACCCCTCCACTTT.

This clonotype was picked up many times. V gene TRBV11-2 combines with J gene TRBJ1-4, with D hard to call. The CDR3 contains 16 residues. The V gene lost 5 bases and the J gene lost 5 bases, with 18 bases spanning the gap. Germline loops: CDR1 SGHAT, CDR2 FQNNGV. This CDR3 is CASSPLPGGLNEKLFF. CDR3 nucleotide sequence: TGTGCCAGCAGCCCCCTGCCGGGAGGATTAAATGAAAAACTGTTTTTT.

This clonotype has at least ten counts. This sequence joins TRBV6-2 or TRBV6-3 and TRBJ1-5, with a possible D match to TRBD1 (6 bases). Trimming stripped 0 bases from V and 3 bases from J, with 21 bases between. This CDR3 comprises 19 residues. Germline V gene data show CDR1 as MNHEY and CDR2 as SVGEGT. In nucleotides, the CDR3 is TGTGCCAGCAGTTACTCGTTGGGCAGGGGCGATACGGACAATCAGCCCCAGCATTTT. Amino acids: CASSYSLGRGDTDNQPQHF.

This clonotype was counted ten times or more. V gene TRBV7-2 combines with J gene TRBJ1-2; weak D call: TRBD1 (6 bases). From germline, CDR1 is SGHTA and CDR2 FQGNSA. Trimming removed 5 bases at V and 7 bases at J, with 14 bases between. The CDR3 runs 13 residues. CDR3 sequence: CASSRGGGVGYTF. The CDR3 coding sequence is TGTGCCAGCAGCAGAGGGGGGGGTGTTGGCTACACCTTC.